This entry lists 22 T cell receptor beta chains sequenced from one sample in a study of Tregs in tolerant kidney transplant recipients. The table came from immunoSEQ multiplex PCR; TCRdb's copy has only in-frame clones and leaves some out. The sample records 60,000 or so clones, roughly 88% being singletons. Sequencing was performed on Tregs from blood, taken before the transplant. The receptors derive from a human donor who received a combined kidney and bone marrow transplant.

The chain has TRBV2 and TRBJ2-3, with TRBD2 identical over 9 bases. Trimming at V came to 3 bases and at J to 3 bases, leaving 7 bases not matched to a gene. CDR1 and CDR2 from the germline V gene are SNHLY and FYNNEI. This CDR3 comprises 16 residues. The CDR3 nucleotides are TGTGCCAGCAGTGAGGCCAGCGGGGGGTTAACAGATACGCAGTATTTT. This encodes CASSEASGGLTDTQYF.

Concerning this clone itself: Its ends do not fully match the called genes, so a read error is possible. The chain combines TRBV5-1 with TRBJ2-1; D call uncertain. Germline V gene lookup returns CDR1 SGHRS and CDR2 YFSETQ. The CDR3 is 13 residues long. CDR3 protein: CASSMDGYNERFF. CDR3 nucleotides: TGCGCCAGCAGCATGGACGGATACAATGAGCGGTTCTTC.

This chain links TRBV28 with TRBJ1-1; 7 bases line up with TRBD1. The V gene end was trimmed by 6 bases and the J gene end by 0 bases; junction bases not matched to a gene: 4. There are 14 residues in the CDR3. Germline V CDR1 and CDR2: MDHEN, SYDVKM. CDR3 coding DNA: TGTGCCAGCAGCTCGACAGGGTTGAACACTGAAGCTTTCTTT. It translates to CASSSTGLNTEAFF.

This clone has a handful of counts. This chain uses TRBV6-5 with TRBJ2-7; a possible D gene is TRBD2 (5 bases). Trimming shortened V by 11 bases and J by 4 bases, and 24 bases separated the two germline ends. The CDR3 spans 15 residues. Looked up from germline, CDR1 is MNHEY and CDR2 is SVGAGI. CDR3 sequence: CARTVAWRRPYEQYF. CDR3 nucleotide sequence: TGTGCCCGCACCGTAGCGTGGCGGCGGCCTTACGAGCAGTACTTC.

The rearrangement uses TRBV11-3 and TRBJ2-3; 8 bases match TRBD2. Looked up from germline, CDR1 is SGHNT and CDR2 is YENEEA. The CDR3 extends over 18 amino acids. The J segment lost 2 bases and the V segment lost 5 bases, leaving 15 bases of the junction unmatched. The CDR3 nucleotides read TGTGCCAGCAGCCAAACCAGGGCGTCTAGCGGGTACACAGATACGCAGTATTTT. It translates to CASSQTRASSGYTDTQYF. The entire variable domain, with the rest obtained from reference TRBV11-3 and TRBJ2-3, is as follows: EAGVVQSPRYKIIEKKQPVAFWCNPISGHNTLYWYLQNLGQGPELLIRYENEEAVDDSQLPKDRFSAERLKGVDSTLKIQPAELGDSAVYLCASSQTRASSGYTDTQYFGPGTRLTVL.

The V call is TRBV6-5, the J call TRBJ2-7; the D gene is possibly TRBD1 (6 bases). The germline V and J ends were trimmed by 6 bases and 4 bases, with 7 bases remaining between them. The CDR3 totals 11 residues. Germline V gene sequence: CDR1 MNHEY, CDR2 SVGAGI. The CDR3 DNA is TGTGCCAGCAGGACAGGATACGAGCAGTACTTC. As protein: CASRTGYEQYF.

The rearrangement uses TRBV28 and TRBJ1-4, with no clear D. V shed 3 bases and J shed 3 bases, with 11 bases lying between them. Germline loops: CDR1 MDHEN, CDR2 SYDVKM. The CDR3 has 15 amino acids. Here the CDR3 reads CASSFQDAANEKLFF. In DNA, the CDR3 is TGTGCCAGCAGTTTTCAGGATGCGGCTAATGAAAAACTGTTTTTT.

The CDR3 reads CASSQGFGETQYF. The CDR3 DNA is TGTGCCAGCAGCCAGGGTTTCGGGGAGACCCAGTACTTC. The chain uses TRBV7-2 and TRBJ2-5; tentative D call: TRBD1 (5 bases). With 5 bases removed from V and 5 bases from J, the gap between germline ends came to 12 bases. CDR3 length: 13 residues. The germline V gene has CDR1 SGHTA and CDR2 FQGNSA.

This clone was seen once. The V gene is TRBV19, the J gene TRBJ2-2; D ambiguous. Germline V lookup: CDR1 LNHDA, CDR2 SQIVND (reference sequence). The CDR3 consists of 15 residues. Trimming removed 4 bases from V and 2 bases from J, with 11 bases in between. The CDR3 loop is CASSTTGLNTGELFF. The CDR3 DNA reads TGTGCCAGTAGTACCACGGGCCTCAACACCGGGGAGCTGTTTTTT.

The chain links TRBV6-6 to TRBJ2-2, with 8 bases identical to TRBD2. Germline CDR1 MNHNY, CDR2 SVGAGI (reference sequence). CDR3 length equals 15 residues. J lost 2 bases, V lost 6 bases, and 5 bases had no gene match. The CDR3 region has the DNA TGTGCCAGCAGCGGGGGGGTCCCAAACACCGGGGAGCTGTTTTTT. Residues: CASSGGVPNTGELFF.

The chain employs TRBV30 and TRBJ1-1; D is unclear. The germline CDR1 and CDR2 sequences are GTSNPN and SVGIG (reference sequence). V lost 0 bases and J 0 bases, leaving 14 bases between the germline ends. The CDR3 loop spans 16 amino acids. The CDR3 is CAWSVETVMMNTEAFF. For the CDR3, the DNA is TGTGCCTGGAGTGTCGAAACGGTTATGATGAACACTGAAGCTTTCTTT.

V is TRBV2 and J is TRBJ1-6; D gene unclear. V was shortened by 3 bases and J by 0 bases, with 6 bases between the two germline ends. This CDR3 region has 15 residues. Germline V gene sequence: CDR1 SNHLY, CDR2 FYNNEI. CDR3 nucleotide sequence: TGTGCCAGCAGTGAGACGTTCTCCTATAATTCACCCCTCCACTTT. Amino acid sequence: CASSETFSYNSPLHF. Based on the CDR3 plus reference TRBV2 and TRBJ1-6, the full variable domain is EPEVTQTPSHQVTQMGQEVILRCVPISNHLYFYWYRQILGQKVEFLVSFYNNEISEKSEIFDDQFSVERPDGSNFTLKIRSTKLEDSAMYFCASSETFSYNSPLHFGNGTRLTVT.

The CDR3 DNA sequence: TGTGCCAGCTCACCGGACAGGGAGACTGAAGCTTTCTTT. This sequence encodes CASSPDRETEAFF. The chain uses TRBV18 and TRBJ1-1; 8 positions match TRBD1. The CDR3 covers 13 residues. Per the germline V gene, CDR1 is KGHSH and CDR2 is LQKENI. With V trimmed by 3 bases and J by 5 bases, 2 bases remained unmatched.

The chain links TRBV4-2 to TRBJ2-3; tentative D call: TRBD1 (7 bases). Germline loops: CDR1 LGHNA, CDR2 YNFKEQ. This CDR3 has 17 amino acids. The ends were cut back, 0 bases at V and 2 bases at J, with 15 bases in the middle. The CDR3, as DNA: TGTGCCAGCAGCCAAGATCCGGAGGGGGCCTACACAGATACGCAGTATTTT. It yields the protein CASSQDPEGAYTDTQYF.

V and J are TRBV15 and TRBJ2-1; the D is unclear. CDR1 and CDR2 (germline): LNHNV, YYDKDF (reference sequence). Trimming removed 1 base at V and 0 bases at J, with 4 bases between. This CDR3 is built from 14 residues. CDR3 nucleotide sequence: TGTGCCACCAGCAGAGGGTCCTCCTACAATGAGCAGTTCTTC. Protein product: CATSRGSSYNEQFF.

The CDR3 spells CASSRFWLAGTSIADTQYF. As DNA, the CDR3 is TGTGCCAGCAGCCGATTTTGGCTAGCGGGTACATCTATCGCAGATACGCAGTATTTT. V usage is TRBV11-2 and J usage is TRBJ2-3; 8 positions agree with TRBD2. The germline gives CDR1 SGHAT, CDR2 FQNNGV. Germline trimming cut 5 bases from V and 4 bases from J; bases unmatched to any gene: 20. The CDR3 length is 19 residues. Variable domain in full (rest from reference TRBV11-2 and TRBJ2-3): EAGVAQSPRYKIIEKRQSVAFWCNPISGHATLYWYQQILGQGPKLLIQFQNNGVVDDSQLPKDRFSAERLKGVDSTLKIQPAKLEDSAVYLCASSRFWLAGTSIADTQYFGPGTRLTVL.

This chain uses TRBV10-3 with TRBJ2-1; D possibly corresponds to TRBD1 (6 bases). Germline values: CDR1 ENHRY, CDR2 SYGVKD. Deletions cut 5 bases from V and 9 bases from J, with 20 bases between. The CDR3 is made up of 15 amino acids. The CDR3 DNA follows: TGTGCCATCAGTCTTAAACAGGGAATAATGGGTGAGCAGTTCTTC. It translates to CAISLKQGIMGEQFF.

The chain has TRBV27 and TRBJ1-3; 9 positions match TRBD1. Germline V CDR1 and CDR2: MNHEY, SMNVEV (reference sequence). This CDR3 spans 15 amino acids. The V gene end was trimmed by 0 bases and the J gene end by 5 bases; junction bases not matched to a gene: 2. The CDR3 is CASSLSGTGRNTIYF. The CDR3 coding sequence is TGTGCCAGCAGTTTATCTGGGACAGGGAGAAACACCATATATTTT.

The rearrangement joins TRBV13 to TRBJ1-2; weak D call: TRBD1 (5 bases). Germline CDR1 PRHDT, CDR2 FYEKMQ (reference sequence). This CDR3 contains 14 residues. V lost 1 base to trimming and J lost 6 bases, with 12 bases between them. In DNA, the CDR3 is TGTGCCAGCAGCTTAGTGGGGGGGTACCATGGCTACACCTTC. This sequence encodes CASSLVGGYHGYTF.

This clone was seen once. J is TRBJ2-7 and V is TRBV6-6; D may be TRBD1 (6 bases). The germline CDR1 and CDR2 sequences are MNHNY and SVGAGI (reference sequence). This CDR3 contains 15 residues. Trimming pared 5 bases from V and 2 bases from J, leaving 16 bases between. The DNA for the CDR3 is TGTGCCAGCAGTCCTGGGGGCAGGGAGCCCTACGAGCAGTACTTC. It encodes CASSPGGREPYEQYF.

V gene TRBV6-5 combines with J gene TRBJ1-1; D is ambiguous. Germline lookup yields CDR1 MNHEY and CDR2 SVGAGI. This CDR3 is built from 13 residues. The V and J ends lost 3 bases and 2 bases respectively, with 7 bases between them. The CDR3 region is CASSYLVNTEAFF. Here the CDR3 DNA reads TGTGCCAGCAGTTATTTGGTAAACACTGAAGCTTTCTTT.

CDR3 sequence reads: CASSVDGGPKTEQYF. The CDR3 nucleotides are TGTGCCAGCAGCGTAGATGGGGGCCCGAAGACCGAGCAGTACTTC. V gene TRBV9 combines with J gene TRBJ2-7; maybe TRBD1 (6 bases). Looked up from germline, CDR1 is SGDLS and CDR2 is YYNGEE. Trimming left V 0 bases short and J 6 bases short, with 16 bases between. CDR3 length: 15 residues. The whole variable domain, filled in from reference TRBV9 and TRBJ2-7, reads DSGVTQTPKHLITATGQRVTLRCSPRSGDLSVYWYQQSLDQGLQFLIQYYNGEERAKGNILERFSAQQFPDLHSELNLSSLELGDSALYFCASSVDGGPKTEQYFGPGTRLTVT.